The rows below give T cell receptor beta chains drawn from one sample of a study of T cell responses to AZD1222 COVID-19 vaccine. Sequencing was performed with immunoSEQ multiplex PCR; in TCRdb, only in-frame clones are kept and a portion is missing. The table lists approximately 190,000 clones, roughly 90% of them singletons. This specimen was peripheral blood, taken on day 0 of AZD1222 vaccination. Receptor source: an adult in good health. The CDR3 runs from the conserved cysteine through the conserved F or W. The order of the fields is V gene, D gene, J gene, clone size, CDR3 DNA, CDR3 protein. A D gene is named only where the DNA matches it firmly. The size field is filled for only some rows; it gives once, few, many or a size class.

v_call: TRBV4-2; d_call: TRBD1; j_call: TRBJ2-7; clone_size: NA; cdr3_nt: TGTGCCAGCAGCCAAGAGCCGACAGGGCTTTCGCACGAGCAGTACTTC; cdr3_aa: CASSQEPTGLSHEQYF
v_call: TRBV19; d_call: NA; j_call: TRBJ2-1; clone_size: NA; cdr3_nt: TGTGCCAGTGGTATAGGGACCAACAATGAGCAGTTCTTC; cdr3_aa: CASGIGTNNEQFF
v_call: TRBV11-2; d_call: NA; j_call: TRBJ1-1; clone_size: NA; cdr3_nt: TGTGCCAGCAGCTTAAAGTCGTACACTGAAGCTTTCTTT; cdr3_aa: CASSLKSYTEAFF
v_call: TRBV5-1; d_call: NA; j_call: TRBJ1-3; clone_size: NA; cdr3_nt: TGCGCCAGCAGCTTGACGGCCTCTGGAAACACCATATATTTT; cdr3_aa: CASSLTASGNTIYF
v_call: TRBV19; d_call: TRBD1; j_call: TRBJ1-6; clone_size: NA; cdr3_nt: TGTGCCAGTACCCCCGGGACAGACAATTCACCCCTCCACTTT; cdr3_aa: CASTPGTDNSPLHF
v_call: TRBV16; d_call: NA; j_call: TRBJ1-3; clone_size: NA; cdr3_nt: TGTGCCAGCAGCCAATCGATCCAGGCTAGCTCTGGAAACACCATATATTTT; cdr3_aa: CASSQSIQASSGNTIYF
v_call: TRBV3-1/TRBV3-2; d_call: TRBD2; j_call: TRBJ2-2; clone_size: NA; cdr3_nt: TGTGCCAGCAGCCAATACCTAGCGGGGTATTATTCCGGGGAGCTGTTTTTT; cdr3_aa: CASSQYLAGYYSGELFF
v_call: TRBV28; d_call: NA; j_call: TRBJ1-6; clone_size: once; cdr3_nt: TGTGCCAGCAGTGTCTGGGGGGCTCATTCACCCCTCCACTTT; cdr3_aa: CASSVWGAHSPLHF
v_call: TRBV4-3; d_call: TRBD1; j_call: TRBJ1-1; clone_size: NA; cdr3_nt: TGCGCCAGCAGCCAAGATCCCCCGACAGGGGAGAACACTGAAGCTTTCTTT; cdr3_aa: CASSQDPPTGENTEAFF
v_call: TRBV13; d_call: NA; j_call: TRBJ2-7; clone_size: NA; cdr3_nt: TGTGCCAGCAGCTTAGTCCAAAGGGGATCACCCTACGAGCAGTACTTC; cdr3_aa: CASSLVQRGSPYEQYF
v_call: TRBV19; d_call: TRBD1; j_call: TRBJ1-3; clone_size: NA; cdr3_nt: TGTGCCAGTAGTTTGGGGACAGGGTCTTCTGGAAACACCATATATTTT; cdr3_aa: CASSLGTGSSGNTIYF
v_call: TRBV20-1; d_call: TRBD2; j_call: TRBJ2-7; clone_size: once; cdr3_nt: TGCAGTGCCAGTGGTCTAGCGGGAGACTCCTACGAGCAGTACTTC; cdr3_aa: CSASGLAGDSYEQYF
v_call: TRBV6-1; d_call: TRBD1; j_call: TRBJ1-6; clone_size: NA; cdr3_nt: TGTGCCAGCAGTGAAGCCGGGGGACAGGGGGTTCCAAATTCACCCCTCCACTTT; cdr3_aa: CASSEAGGQGVPNSPLHF
v_call: TRBV19; d_call: NA; j_call: TRBJ1-4; clone_size: NA; cdr3_nt: TGTGCCAGTAGTATCGCCCGGGGGAGAGGTGAAAAACTGTTTTTT; cdr3_aa: CASSIARGRGEKLFF
v_call: TRBV5-6; d_call: TRBD1; j_call: TRBJ1-2; clone_size: NA; cdr3_nt: TGTGCCACTGCCAGGGGGGTTGTTAACTATGGCTACACCTTC; cdr3_aa: CATARGVVNYGYTF
v_call: TRBV2; d_call: NA; j_call: TRBJ1-5; clone_size: NA; cdr3_nt: TGTGCCAGCAGAGGATTCGGGACACCTTTTAGCAATCAGCCCCAGCATTTT; cdr3_aa: CASRGFGTPFSNQPQHF
v_call: TRBV9; d_call: TRBD2; j_call: TRBJ2-1; clone_size: NA; cdr3_nt: TGTGCCAGCAGCCCAAGAGTTCCAGCGGGGGTCAATGAGCAGTTCTTC; cdr3_aa: CASSPRVPAGVNEQFF
v_call: TRBV13; d_call: TRBD1; j_call: TRBJ2-7; clone_size: NA; cdr3_nt: TGTGCCAGCAGCAAAGGACAGGTTAGCTCCTACGAGCAGTACTTC; cdr3_aa: CASSKGQVSSYEQYF
v_call: TRBV12-5; d_call: NA; j_call: TRBJ2-5; clone_size: NA; cdr3_nt: TGTGCTAGTGGTTTGGTACTAGGCCCACCGGAGACCCAGTACTTC; cdr3_aa: CASGLVLGPPETQYF
v_call: TRBV24-1; d_call: NA; j_call: TRBJ2-1; clone_size: NA; cdr3_nt: TGTGCCACCAGTGATACCGGGACATTGGGTGAGCAGTTCTTC; cdr3_aa: CATSDTGTLGEQFF
v_call: TRBV7-3; d_call: NA; j_call: TRBJ1-1; clone_size: NA; cdr3_nt: TGTGCCAGCAGCTCCCTCGGGGGCGGAACTGAAGCTTTCTTT; cdr3_aa: CASSSLGGGTEAFF
v_call: TRBV3-1/TRBV3-2; d_call: NA; j_call: TRBJ2-7; clone_size: NA; cdr3_nt: TGTGCCAGCAGCCGTCGGAGGGGTGGCTACGAGCAGTACTTC; cdr3_aa: CASSRRRGGYEQYF
v_call: TRBV5-6; d_call: NA; j_call: TRBJ2-1; clone_size: NA; cdr3_nt: TGTGCCAGCAGCTTTGATACAGCCTCCAATGAGCAGTTCTTC; cdr3_aa: CASSFDTASNEQFF
v_call: TRBV28; d_call: NA; j_call: TRBJ2-1; clone_size: NA; cdr3_nt: TGTGCCAGCAGTTTGGGGGGGCTGAGCGGTGAGCAGTTCTTC; cdr3_aa: CASSLGGLSGEQFF
v_call: TRBV24-1; d_call: TRBD2; j_call: TRBJ2-3; clone_size: NA; cdr3_nt: TGTGCCACCAGTGATTTACTAGCGGGGGGGCTCCTGGATACGCAGTATTTT; cdr3_aa: CATSDLLAGGLLDTQYF
v_call: TRBV19; d_call: NA; j_call: TRBJ1-5; clone_size: NA; cdr3_nt: TGTGCCAGTACACCACTAGCGCCGAGCAATCAGCCCCAGCATTTT; cdr3_aa: CASTPLAPSNQPQHF
v_call: TRBV5-4; d_call: NA; j_call: TRBJ1-2; clone_size: few; cdr3_nt: TGTGCCAGCAGCGGGGGGTTCTTTAAGCCTGGCTACACCTTC; cdr3_aa: CASSGGFFKPGYTF
v_call: TRBV12-3/TRBV12-4; d_call: TRBD1; j_call: TRBJ1-1; clone_size: NA; cdr3_nt: TGTGCCTCGAGACGGGACAGGGCGGGTGAAGCTTTCTTT; cdr3_aa: CASRRDRAGEAFF
v_call: TRBV11-2; d_call: NA; j_call: TRBJ2-3; clone_size: NA; cdr3_nt: TGTGCCAGCAGCTTGGGGACTACAGATACGCAGTATTTT; cdr3_aa: CASSLGTTDTQYF
v_call: TRBV7-8; d_call: TRBD2; j_call: TRBJ2-5; clone_size: NA; cdr3_nt: TGTGCCAGCAGCACTACTAGCGCTCAAGAGACCCAGTACTTC; cdr3_aa: CASSTTSAQETQYF
v_call: TRBV19; d_call: NA; j_call: TRBJ1-3; clone_size: once; cdr3_nt: TGTGCCAGTAAGTCCCACTCTGGAAACACCATATATTTT; cdr3_aa: CASKSHSGNTIYF